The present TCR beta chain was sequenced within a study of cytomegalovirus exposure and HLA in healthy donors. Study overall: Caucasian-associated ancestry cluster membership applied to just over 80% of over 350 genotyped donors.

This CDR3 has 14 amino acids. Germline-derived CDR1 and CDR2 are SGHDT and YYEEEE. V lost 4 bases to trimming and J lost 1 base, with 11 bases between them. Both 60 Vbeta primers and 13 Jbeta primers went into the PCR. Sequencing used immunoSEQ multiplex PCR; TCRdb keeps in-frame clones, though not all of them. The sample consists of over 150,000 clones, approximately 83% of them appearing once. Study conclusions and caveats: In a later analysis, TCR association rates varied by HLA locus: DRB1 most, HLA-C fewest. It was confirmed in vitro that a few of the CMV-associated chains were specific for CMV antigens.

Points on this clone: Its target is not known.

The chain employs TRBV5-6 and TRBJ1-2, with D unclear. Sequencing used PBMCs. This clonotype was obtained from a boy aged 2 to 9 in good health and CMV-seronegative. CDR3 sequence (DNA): TGTGCCAGCAGCCAAACTGGGAGTAACTATGGCTACACCTTC. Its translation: CASSQTGSNYGYTF.